Listed below are T cell receptor beta chains from one sample, sequenced in a study of Ad26.COV2.S vaccination and SARS-CoV-2 variants. The protocol was immunoSEQ multiplex PCR, while the TCRdb copy is restricted to in-frame clones and leaves out a portion. The sample lists about 400,000 clones, around nine tenths occurring once. The specimen comprised peripheral blood, sampled in a trial of Ad26.COV2.S vaccine versus placebo. The receptors here all came from a person between 18 and 60 years old who received the Ad26.COV2.S COVID-19 vaccine or a placebo. Both conserved end residues are part of each CDR3. A D gene is named only where the DNA matches it firmly. Clone size is not always given. Where it is, it says once, few, many or a class for expanded clones.

d_gene: NA; abundance: NA; len: 13; j_gene: TRBJ2-7; v_gene: TRBV10-1; CDR3nt: TGCGCCACCAGTCCTTCTGGGGCCTACGAGCAGTACTTC; CDR3aa: CATSPSGAYEQYF
d_gene: NA; abundance: NA; len: 15; j_gene: TRBJ2-7; v_gene: TRBV6-5; CDR3nt: TGTGCCAGCAGTTACCTGACTAGATATCACTACGAGCAGTACTTC; CDR3aa: CASSYLTRYHYEQYF
d_gene: NA; abundance: once; len: 11; j_gene: TRBJ2-7; v_gene: TRBV20-1; CDR3nt: TGCAGTGCTAGATCGGAGTACGAGCAGTACTTC; CDR3aa: CSARSEYEQYF
d_gene: NA; abundance: NA; len: 13; j_gene: TRBJ1-6; v_gene: TRBV15; CDR3nt: TGTGCCACCAGCAGAGACCTTAATTCACCCCTCCACTTT; CDR3aa: CATSRDLNSPLHF
d_gene: TRBD2; abundance: NA; len: 13; j_gene: TRBJ2-7; v_gene: TRBV7-2; CDR3nt: TGTGCCAGCAGCTTAGCGGCGTCGGGGGGGAAGTACTTC; CDR3aa: CASSLAASGGKYF
d_gene: TRBD1; abundance: NA; len: 15; j_gene: TRBJ1-2; v_gene: TRBV7-8; CDR3nt: TGTGCCAGCAGCGCCCGGGACAGTGGCCGTGGGGGCTACACCTTC; CDR3aa: CASSARDSGRGGYTF
d_gene: NA; abundance: NA; len: 14; j_gene: TRBJ2-7; v_gene: TRBV30; CDR3nt: TGTGCCTGGAGTAACCCCAGGCGTTCCTACGAGCAGTACTTC; CDR3aa: CAWSNPRRSYEQYF
d_gene: TRBD1; abundance: NA; len: 14; j_gene: TRBJ2-7; v_gene: TRBV28; CDR3nt: TGTGCCAGCGGAATTAGACAGGGCCTCTACGAGCAGTACTTC; CDR3aa: CASGIRQGLYEQYF
d_gene: TRBD1; abundance: NA; len: 13; j_gene: TRBJ1-5; v_gene: TRBV5-1; CDR3nt: TGCGCCAGCAGCTTGCAGGGGGATCAGCCCCAGCATTTT; CDR3aa: CASSLQGDQPQHF
d_gene: TRBD1; abundance: once; len: 16; j_gene: TRBJ2-7; v_gene: TRBV5-1; CDR3nt: TGCGCCAGCAGCTTGGGAGGACAGGGTGGGTCCTACGAGCAGTACTTC; CDR3aa: CASSLGGQGGSYEQYF
d_gene: TRBD2; abundance: once; len: 14; j_gene: TRBJ2-5; v_gene: TRBV24-1; CDR3nt: TGTGCCACCAGTGGAATCGCGGGGGGAGGGACCCAGTACTTC; CDR3aa: CATSGIAGGGTQYF
d_gene: NA; abundance: NA; len: 13; j_gene: TRBJ2-3; v_gene: TRBV10-3; CDR3nt: TGTGCCATCAGTGGAGCACGCACAGATACGCAGTATTTT; CDR3aa: CAISGARTDTQYF
d_gene: TRBD1; abundance: NA; len: 16; j_gene: TRBJ1-2; v_gene: TRBV3-1/TRBV3-2; CDR3nt: TGTGCCAGCAGCCAAGAATCGACAGGGGGCCACTATGGCTACACCTTC; CDR3aa: CASSQESTGGHYGYTF
d_gene: NA; abundance: NA; len: 17; j_gene: TRBJ1-2; v_gene: TRBV4-3; CDR3nt: TGCGCCAGCAGCCAGACAGCTCGGACGGGGAGTACCTATGGCTACACCTTC; CDR3aa: CASSQTARTGSTYGYTF
d_gene: NA; abundance: NA; len: 17; j_gene: TRBJ1-5; v_gene: TRBV24-1; CDR3nt: TGTGCCACCGTGGGGAGTCGGGGGGTGCCAGTCAATCAGCCCCAGCATTTT; CDR3aa: CATVGSRGVPVNQPQHF
d_gene: NA; abundance: NA; len: 12; j_gene: TRBJ2-5; v_gene: TRBV5-6; CDR3nt: TGTGCCAGCAGCTCCAGGATGGGGACCCAGTACTTC; CDR3aa: CASSSRMGTQYF
d_gene: NA; abundance: NA; len: 11; j_gene: TRBJ2-7; v_gene: TRBV6-5; CDR3nt: TGTGCCAGCAGCAGGTCGTACGAGCAGTACTTC; CDR3aa: CASSRSYEQYF
d_gene: NA; abundance: NA; len: 14; j_gene: TRBJ2-1; v_gene: TRBV25-1; CDR3nt: TGTGCCAGCAGTGGCCGGACAGCTTACAATGAGCAGTTCTTC; CDR3aa: CASSGRTAYNEQFF
d_gene: NA; abundance: once; len: 15; j_gene: TRBJ2-3; v_gene: TRBV4-3; CDR3nt: TGCGCCAGCAGCCCGGGGCTCATATACACAGATACGCAGTATTTT; CDR3aa: CASSPGLIYTDTQYF
d_gene: TRBD1; abundance: NA; len: 18; j_gene: TRBJ2-2; v_gene: TRBV2; CDR3nt: TGTGCCAGCAGTGCACGATGGGGACAGGGCGCGAACACCGGGGAGCTGTTTTTT; CDR3aa: CASSARWGQGANTGELFF
d_gene: TRBD1; abundance: few; len: 15; j_gene: TRBJ2-3; v_gene: TRBV2; CDR3nt: TGTGCCAGCAGCCAGGGACAGGGGTACGAAGATACGCAGTATTTT; CDR3aa: CASSQGQGYEDTQYF
d_gene: NA; abundance: NA; len: 17; j_gene: TRBJ2-1; v_gene: TRBV7-9; CDR3nt: TGTGCCAGCAGCTTAGGCAGGGTCATAGTGGCCTACAATGAGCAGTTCTTC; CDR3aa: CASSLGRVIVAYNEQFF
d_gene: NA; abundance: NA; len: 15; j_gene: TRBJ2-7; v_gene: TRBV13; CDR3nt: TGTGCCAGCAGCTTAGGCCTTGGGCGGGGTAGCGAGCAGTACTTC; CDR3aa: CASSLGLGRGSEQYF
d_gene: TRBD1; abundance: NA; len: 18; j_gene: TRBJ2-6; v_gene: TRBV7-3; CDR3nt: TGTGCCAGCAGCTCCCGGACAGGACATCTTTCTGGGGCCAACGTCCTGACTTTC; CDR3aa: CASSSRTGHLSGANVLTF
d_gene: TRBD2; abundance: NA; len: 15; j_gene: TRBJ2-1; v_gene: TRBV9; CDR3nt: TGTGCCAGCAGCGTAGGGGGCGGGGGGCACAATGAGCAGTTCTTC; CDR3aa: CASSVGGGGHNEQFF
d_gene: TRBD1; abundance: NA; len: 18; j_gene: TRBJ2-7; v_gene: TRBV11-2; CDR3nt: TGTGCCAGCAGCTTAGATGACAGGGGAAACCGAATGGGCTACGAGCAGTACTTC; CDR3aa: CASSLDDRGNRMGYEQYF
d_gene: NA; abundance: NA; len: 11; j_gene: TRBJ2-7; v_gene: TRBV7-9; CDR3nt: TGTGCCAGTAGCGCGCAATACGAGCAGTACTTC; CDR3aa: CASSAQYEQYF
d_gene: TRBD1; abundance: once; len: 16; j_gene: TRBJ2-1; v_gene: TRBV24-1; CDR3nt: TGTGCCACCAGTGGGGGGACAGGCAGCTCCTACAATGAGCAGTTCTTC; CDR3aa: CATSGGTGSSYNEQFF
d_gene: NA; abundance: once; len: 17; j_gene: TRBJ2-1; v_gene: TRBV19; CDR3nt: TGTGCCAGTAGTATTCTGTTGGCAGGAGCCTACAACAATGAGCAGTTCTTC; CDR3aa: CASSILLAGAYNNEQFF
d_gene: NA; abundance: NA; len: 17; j_gene: TRBJ2-3; v_gene: TRBV7-3; CDR3nt: TGTGCCAGCAGCTTAGGGCCCCGATTCGGGCCCCCAGATACGCAGTATTTT; CDR3aa: CASSLGPRFGPPDTQYF